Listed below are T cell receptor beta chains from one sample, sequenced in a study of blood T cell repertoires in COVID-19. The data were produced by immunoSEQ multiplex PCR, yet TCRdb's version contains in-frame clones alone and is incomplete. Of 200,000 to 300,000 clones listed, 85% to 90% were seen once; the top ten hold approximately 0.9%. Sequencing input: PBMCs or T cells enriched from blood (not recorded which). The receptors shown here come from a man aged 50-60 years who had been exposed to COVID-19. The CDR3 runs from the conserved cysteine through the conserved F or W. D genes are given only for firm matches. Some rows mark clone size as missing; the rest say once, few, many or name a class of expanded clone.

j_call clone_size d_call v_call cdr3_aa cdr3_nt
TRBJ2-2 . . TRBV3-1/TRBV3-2 CASSPLGARPGELFF TGTGCCAGCAGCCCACTTGGGGCCCGACCCGGGGAGCTGTTTTTT
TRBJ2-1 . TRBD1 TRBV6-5 CASSYAGTGGRNEQFF TGTGCCAGCAGTTACGCCGGGACAGGGGGCCGGAATGAGCAGTTCTTC
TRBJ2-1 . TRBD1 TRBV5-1 CASSLGDRDVNEQFF TGCGCCAGCAGCTTGGGGGACAGGGACGTCAATGAGCAGTTCTTC
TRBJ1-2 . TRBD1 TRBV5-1 CASSLGQPNYGYTF TGCGCCAGCAGCCTGGGACAGCCTAACTATGGCTACACCTTC
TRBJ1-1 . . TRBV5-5 CASSSEGINTEAFF TGTGCCAGCAGCTCGGAGGGCATAAACACTGAAGCTTTCTTT
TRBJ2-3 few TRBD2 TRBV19 CASSIDVGAGRVSFSTDTQYF TGTGCCAGTAGTATAGATGTGGGAGCGGGACGCGTCTCCTTTAGCACAGATACGCAGTATTTT
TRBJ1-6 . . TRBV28 CASTPPSAYNSPLHF TGTGCCAGCACCCCTCCCTCTGCCTATAATTCACCCCTCCACTTT
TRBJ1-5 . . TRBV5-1 CASSLEPGVQPQHF TGCGCCAGCAGCTTGGAGCCCGGGGTTCAGCCCCAGCATTTT
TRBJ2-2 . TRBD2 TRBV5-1 CASSLLTSGGTGELFF TGCGCCAGCAGCTTATTGACTAGCGGAGGCACCGGGGAGCTGTTTTTT
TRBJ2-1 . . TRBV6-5 CASTRTGSSYNEQFF TGTGCCAGCACCAGAACAGGGTCCTCCTACAATGAGCAGTTCTTC
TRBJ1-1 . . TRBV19 CASSIDLDSDEAFF TGTGCCAGTAGTATAGATCTGGACAGTGACGAAGCTTTCTTT
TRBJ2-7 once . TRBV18 CASSPSGQRYEQYF TGTGCCAGCTCACCTTCTGGACAGCGTTACGAGCAGTACTTC
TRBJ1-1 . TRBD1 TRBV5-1 CASSHRQGAATDTEAFF TGCGCCAGCAGCCACCGACAGGGGGCTGCGACGGACACTGAAGCTTTCTTT
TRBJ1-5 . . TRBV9 CASSGPGQIGGPQHF TGTGCCAGCAGCGGCCCCGGGCAGATCGGGGGGCCCCAGCATTTT
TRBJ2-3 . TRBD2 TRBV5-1 CASSLMVTSGSPYF TGCGCCAGCAGCTTGATGGTAACTAGCGGGAGTCCGTATTTT
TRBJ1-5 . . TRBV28 CASSPARRGDQPQHF TGTGCCAGCAGTCCGGCCCGGAGGGGTGATCAGCCCCAGCATTTT
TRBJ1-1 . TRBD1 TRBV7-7 CASSPTGWLDTEAFF TGTGCTAGCAGCCCGACAGGGTGGTTGGACACTGAAGCTTTCTTT
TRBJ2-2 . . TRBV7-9 CASSSAREVGELFF TGTGCCAGCAGCTCGGCGAGGGAGGTCGGGGAGCTGTTTTTT
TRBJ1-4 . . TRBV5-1 CASSSRGGEKLFF TGCGCCAGCAGTTCCCGGGGGGGTGAAAAACTGTTTTTT
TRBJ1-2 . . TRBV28 CASSSHGDGYTF TGTGCCAGCAGTTCACACGGGGATGGCTACACCTTC
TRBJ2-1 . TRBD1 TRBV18 CASSRTRHRDRDYNEQFF TGTGCCAGCTCACGAACACGACACCGGGACAGGGACTACAATGAGCAGTTCTTC
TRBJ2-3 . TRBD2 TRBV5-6 CASSLGLAGRTDTQYF TGTGCCAGCAGCTTGGGACTAGCGGGACGCACAGATACGCAGTATTTT
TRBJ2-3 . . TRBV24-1 CATRKGVSTDTQYF TGTGCCACCAGAAAGGGGGTCAGCACAGATACGCAGTATTTT
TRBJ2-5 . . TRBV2 CASSEALAKQETQYF TGTGCCAGCAGTGAAGCGCTAGCGAAACAAGAGACCCAGTACTTC
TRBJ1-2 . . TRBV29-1 CSVLTEDYGYTF TGCAGCGTCTTGACAGAGGACTATGGCTACACCTTC
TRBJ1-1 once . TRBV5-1 CASSLAESGTEAFF TGCGCCAGCAGCTTGGCAGAAAGCGGTACTGAAGCTTTCTTT